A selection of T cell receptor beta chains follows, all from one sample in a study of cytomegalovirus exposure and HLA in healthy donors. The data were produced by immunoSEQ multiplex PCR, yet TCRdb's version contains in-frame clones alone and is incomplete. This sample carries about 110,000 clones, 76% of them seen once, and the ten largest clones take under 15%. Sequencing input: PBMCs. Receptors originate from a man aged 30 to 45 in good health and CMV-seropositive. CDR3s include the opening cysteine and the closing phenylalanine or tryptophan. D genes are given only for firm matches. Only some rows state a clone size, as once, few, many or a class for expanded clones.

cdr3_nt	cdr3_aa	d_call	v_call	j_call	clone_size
TGTGCCAGCAGCCCTCAAGCGGAACCTCCTGGCGAGCAGTACTTC	CASSPQAEPPGEQYF	NA	TRBV9	TRBJ2-7	NA
TGTGCCAGCAGAGGGGGGGCGACAGATACGCAGTATTTT	CASRGGATDTQYF	NA	TRBV5-4	TRBJ2-3	NA
TGTGCCAGCGGCAACAATGAGCAGTTCTTC	CASGNNEQFF	NA	TRBV14	TRBJ2-1	NA
TGCAGCGTTGAACTACAGAGCCTCGGTGAAGCTTTCTTT	CSVELQSLGEAFF	NA	TRBV29-1	TRBJ1-1	NA
TGTGCCATCAGTCAAGGGAGTACTGAAGCTTTCTTT	CAISQGSTEAFF	NA	TRBV10-3	TRBJ1-1	NA
TGTGCCAGCAGTTTAGGGTCCGTCTCGGGGGAGCAGTACTTC	CASSLGSVSGEQYF	NA	TRBV28	TRBJ2-7	NA
TGTGCCAGCAGCCCCGGAGGGGGCCTCGGCTACACCTTC	CASSPGGGLGYTF	TRBD1	TRBV9	TRBJ1-2	NA
TGTGCCAGCAGCCAGACGTGGGGTGGAGGGGAGACCCAGTACTTC	CASSQTWGGGETQYF	NA	TRBV9	TRBJ2-5	NA
TGTGCCCGTGAACGGGAGGGGGCAACTGAAGCTTTCTTT	CAREREGATEAFF	TRBD1	TRBV30	TRBJ1-1	NA
TGTGCCAGCAGCGAAAGCGGGGTAATGGACGAGCAGTACTTC	CASSESGVMDEQYF	TRBD2	TRBV5-4	TRBJ2-7	NA
TGTGCCAGCAGTTTGGGGGGACAGGCTGGGGCCAACGTCCTGACTTTC	CASSLGGQAGANVLTF	TRBD1	TRBV27	TRBJ2-6	NA
TGTGCCAGCAGTTACCTGGCGGGAGCCACTGAAGCTTTCTTT	CASSYLAGATEAFF	NA	TRBV6-5	TRBJ1-1	NA
TGTGCCAGCAGCGTTGGTCTAGTCGTCGATGGCTACACCTTC	CASSVGLVVDGYTF	NA	TRBV9	TRBJ1-2	NA
TGCGCCAGCAGCTTGGCAGCGGGGACGGCCATCCAAGAGACCCAGTACTTC	CASSLAAGTAIQETQYF	TRBD2	TRBV5-1	TRBJ2-5	NA
TGTGCCAGCAGTTTTCTAATGACAGGGTGGGGCTACGAGCAGTACTTC	CASSFLMTGWGYEQYF	TRBD1	TRBV28	TRBJ2-7	NA
TGTGCCAGCACGCAAGGCGGGACCAACTCCTACGAGCAGTACTTC	CASTQGGTNSYEQYF	NA	TRBV6-1	TRBJ2-7	few
TGTGCCAGCAGCCCCGGGTATCCAGATACGCAGTATTTT	CASSPGYPDTQYF	NA	TRBV11-2	TRBJ2-3	NA
TGTGCCAGCTGGGGGCTAGCGGGGGGCCACCGGGGGGAGACCCAGTACTTC	CASWGLAGGHRGETQYF	TRBD2	TRBV7-2	TRBJ2-5	NA
TGTGCCATCAGTACACCAGGGGCCGCCCAAGAGACCCAGTACTTC	CAISTPGAAQETQYF	NA	TRBV10-3	TRBJ2-5	NA
TGTGCCAGCAGTTCGGGAGGGCAGACCTATGGCTACACCTTC	CASSSGGQTYGYTF	NA	TRBV6-5	TRBJ1-2	NA
TGTGCCAGCAGCTTTGGAGGCGCCACTGAAGCTTTCTTT	CASSFGGATEAFF	NA	TRBV7-9	TRBJ1-1	NA
TGTGCCAGCAGCGTAGAGGGGTTGAGCACAGATACGCAGTATTTT	CASSVEGLSTDTQYF	NA	TRBV9	TRBJ2-3	NA
TGTGCCAGTACCCCTAACTCTGGAAACACCATATATTTT	CASTPNSGNTIYF	NA	TRBV19	TRBJ1-3	NA
TGTGCCAGCAGTGAATCAGGGGTCCGTGGCTACACCTTC	CASSESGVRGYTF	NA	TRBV2	TRBJ1-2	NA
TGTGCCAGCAGTTTTGTGGCCGACAGGGGGCGCGTCTATGGCTACACCTTC	CASSFVADRGRVYGYTF	TRBD1	TRBV28	TRBJ1-2	NA